These T cell receptor beta chains were read from a single sample in a study of blood T cell repertoires in COVID-19. TCRdb's table, derived via immunoSEQ multiplex PCR, lists solely in-frame clones and lacks some. The sample lists under 350,000 clones, approximately 86% occurring once. Sequencing was done on a sample of peripheral blood. All receptors come from a man between 70 and 80 years old with acute or convalescent COVID-19. Each CDR3 is given with its conserved first and last residue. D genes are given only for firm matches.

j_call v_call d_call cdr3_aa
TRBJ2-7 TRBV28 TRBD1 CASSFPDRGSYEQYF
TRBJ1-5 TRBV19 NA CASSITLSAYSNQPQHF
TRBJ2-7 TRBV5-5 NA CASNRQGGSYEQYF
TRBJ2-1 TRBV2 NA CASTRQFEQFF
TRBJ1-1 TRBV6-5 NA CASSYTEGTEAFF
TRBJ2-7 TRBV19 NA CASSIRLGGPYEQYF
TRBJ1-5 TRBV4-2 NA CASSQSDVTGRDQPQHF
TRBJ1-6 TRBV11-2 NA CASSLEGGPGAISPLHF
TRBJ1-2 TRBV27 NA CASSFPGGGYTF
TRBJ1-6 TRBV2 NA CASSEGQRNSPLHF
TRBJ2-1 TRBV18 TRBD2 CASSAGLAGASEQFF
TRBJ2-2 TRBV5-1 NA CASSSGQLNTGELFF
TRBJ2-5 TRBV5-1 TRBD2 CASSLGTNLNQETQYF
TRBJ1-6 TRBV7-2 TRBD1 CASSLRFWDSSNSPLHF
TRBJ2-1 TRBV24-1 TRBD2 CATSDTGTSGNNEQFF
TRBJ2-2 TRBV2 NA CARKGQGTTGELFF
TRBJ2-5 TRBV18 NA CASVGQYQETQYF
TRBJ1-1 TRBV4-3 NA CASSQAWGRKSAAAEAFF